The 16 T cell receptor beta chains in this list originate from one sample, sequenced in a study of control samples from healthy donors and cancer patients (dated by TCRdb to the early 2020s). Libraries were made using the immunoSEQ multiplex PCR assay. TCRdb holds this immuneACCESS table with in-frame rearrangements only. Some clones are missing; in checked studies, unresolved V genes explain under half, and the rest has no known cause. Within this sample are tens of thousands of clones, with approximately 90% of them counted one time only. Approximately 15% of the sample belongs to the ten largest clones. The sequencing sample was made of blood. The receptors were gathered from a woman aged 65 to 85 in good health.

The chain carries TRBV21-1 and TRBJ1-3. TRBV21-1 is deemed a pseudogene. This CDR3 comprises 18 residues. The CDR3 sequence: CASTRVAPQTCSGNTIYF. Written as DNA, the CDR3 is TGTGCCAGCACCCGTGTGGCTCCGCAGACTTGCTCTGGAAACACCATATATTTT.

The genes are TRBV10-2 and TRBJ2-7, with D possibly matching TRBD1 (5 bases). The CDR3 length is 13 residues. Trimming took off 5 bases at V and 0 bases at J, with 8 bases between the two ends. Per germline, CDR1 WSHSY and CDR2 SAAADI. The CDR3: CASSIQVSYEQYF. In DNA, the CDR3 is TGCGCCAGCAGTATACAGGTCTCCTACGAGCAGTACTTC.

The chain recombines TRBV27 with TRBJ1-2; D might be TRBD1 (6 bases). This CDR3 comprises 16 residues. V was pared by 3 bases and J by 4 bases, with 18 bases between. CDR1 is MNHEY and CDR2 is SMNVEV in the germline V gene (reference sequence). Here the CDR3 DNA reads TGTGCCAGCAGTTTTGTCGGGGGCCGACCGCCCTATGGCTACACCTTC. Residues: CASSFVGGRPPYGYTF.

This clone was detected once. The chain carries TRBV9 and TRBJ2-2; D is uncertain. V dropped 2 bases and J dropped 0 bases, with 5 bases sitting between them. Germline loops: CDR1 SGDLS, CDR2 YYNGEE. The CDR3 spans 14 residues. The CDR3 sequence: CASSVRANTGELFF. CDR3 nucleotides: TGTGCCAGCAGCGTTCGAGCGAACACCGGGGAGCTGTTTTTT.

The gene calls are TRBV19 and TRBJ2-7; 9 nucleotides match TRBD1. V dropped 4 bases and J dropped 1; count of bases not matched to a gene: 5. This CDR3 has 15 amino acids. Germline V gene sequence: CDR1 LNHDA, CDR2 SQIVND (reference sequence). As DNA, the CDR3 is TGTGCCAGTAGTACTCGGGACAGGGCATCCTACGAGCAGTACTTC. Its protein is CASSTRDRASYEQYF.

The chain uses TRBV12-3 or TRBV12-4 and TRBJ1-2; D uncertain. The CDR3 runs to 13 residues. Trimming shortened V by 0 bases and J by 4 bases, and 6 bases separated the two germline ends. The CDR3 sequence: CASSLADAYGYTF. DNA for the CDR3: TGTGCCAGCAGTTTAGCAGACGCCTATGGCTACACCTTC.

The chain links TRBV5-4 to TRBJ2-5, with D possibly being TRBD2 (5 bases). Trimming shortened V by 1 base and J by 6 bases, and 7 bases separated the two germline ends. The length of the CDR3 is 12 residues. Germline CDR1 reads SGHNT; CDR2 reads YYREEE (reference sequence). Here the CDR3 reads CASSLTGKTQYF. The CDR3 DNA reads TGTGCCAGCAGCTTGACCGGGAAGACCCAGTACTTC.

CDR3 in amino acids: CASSYSMGGNQPQHF. Written as DNA, the CDR3 is TGTGCCAGCAGTTACTCGATGGGGGGCAATCAGCCCCAGCATTTT. The rearrangement links TRBV6-5 to TRBJ1-5, with D maybe TRBD1 (5 bases). The germline V gene has CDR1 MNHEY and CDR2 SVGAGI. The germline V and J ends were trimmed by 0 bases and 2 bases, with 8 bases remaining between them. The CDR3 consists of 15 residues.

The chain uses TRBV29-1 and TRBJ2-1; D is uncertain. The CDR3 covers 12 residues. Germline V CDR1 and CDR2: SQVTM, ANQGSEA. V gave up 6 bases and J gave up 9 bases, with 15 bases separating them. CDR3 in amino acids: CSVLMVRGEQFF. The CDR3 DNA reads TGCAGCGTCTTAATGGTACGAGGTGAGCAGTTCTTC.

This clone occurred once. V gene TRBV19 combines with J gene TRBJ1-2, with 10 bases lining up with TRBD1. The CDR3 runs 14 residues. Germline lookup yields CDR1 LNHDA and CDR2 SQIVND (reference sequence). V shed 10 bases, J shed 3 bases, and the junction held 8 bases outside the gene matches. Written as DNA, the CDR3 is TGTGCCACCCGGACAGGGGGTAGCGACTATGGCTACACCTTC. The encoded protein is CATRTGGSDYGYTF.

The sample holds a few counts of this clone. The CDR3 region has the DNA TGCGCCAGCAGCGTTAGCGGGACGCGAACAGATACGCAGTATTTT. Translating it yields CASSVSGTRTDTQYF. The gene calls are TRBV5-1 and TRBJ2-3; 8 bases agree with TRBD2. Germline CDR1 and CDR2: SGHRS and YFSETQ. The trim removed 4 bases at V and 3 bases at J, leaving 7 bases unmatched. The CDR3 totals 15 residues. The variable domain in full, completed from reference TRBV5-1 and TRBJ2-3, reads KAGVTQTPRYLIKTRGQQVTLSCSPISGHRSVSWYQQTPGQGLQFLFEYFSETQRNKGNFPGRFSGRQFSNSRSEMNVSTLELGDSALYLCASSVSGTRTDTQYFGPGTRLTVL.

The CDR3 protein is CASSPSGSTDTQYF. In DNA form, the CDR3 reads TGTGCCAGCTCACCTAGCGGAAGCACAGATACGCAGTATTTT. V and J are TRBV18 and TRBJ2-3; possible D gene TRBD2, 6 bases. Germline assignment: CDR1 KGHSH and CDR2 LQKENI. V was clipped by 3 bases and J by 0 bases, with 7 bases between them. The CDR3 length is 14 residues.

V gene TRBV4-1 combines with J gene TRBJ2-3, with TRBD1 matching 9 bases. V lost 4 bases to trimming and J lost 4 bases; unmatched junction nucleotides: 3. This CDR3 is 14 amino acids long. In germline, CDR1 is MGHRA, CDR2 YSYEKL. Here the CDR3 DNA reads TGCGCCAGCAGCCCAGGGACAGGGCCAGATACGCAGTATTTT. Protein product: CASSPGTGPDTQYF.

This clone was seen more than once but under ten times. This chain joins TRBV2 and TRBJ2-1; 11 nucleotides line up with TRBD2. This CDR3 spans 17 amino acids. CDR1 and CDR2 (germline): SNHLY, FYNNEI. V trimming: 2 bases; J trimming: 9 bases; junction bases outside the gene matches: 12. The CDR3 DNA sequence: TGTGCCAGCAGTGAACCTAGCGGGGGGCTGCGCCCCCTTGAGCAGTTCTTC. Translation: CASSEPSGGLRPLEQFF.

The chain employs TRBV30 and TRBJ1-2; TRBD1 is a possible D gene (5 bases). The CDR3 consists of 17 residues. V lost 4 bases, J lost 0 bases, and 21 bases lay in between. Germline CDR1 GTSNPN, CDR2 SVGIG (reference sequence). CDR3 protein: CAWITGQPTSANYGYTF. As DNA, the CDR3 is TGTGCCTGGATCACCGGACAACCTACTTCAGCTAACTATGGCTACACCTTC.

This chain connects TRBV6-4 to TRBJ1-3; 7 bases line up with TRBD1. The V and J ends lost 3 bases and 8 bases, in that order; junction bases with no gene match: 10. Germline loops: CDR1 MRHNA, CDR2 SNTAGT. This CDR3 contains 15 residues. The CDR3 DNA follows: TGTGCCAGCAGTGAGTCAGGGGGACCGGGAGACACCATATATTTT. It translates to CASSESGGPGDTIYF.